These T cell receptor beta chains were read from a single sample in a study of cytomegalovirus exposure and HLA in healthy donors. Method: immunoSEQ multiplex PCR; TCRdb's copy keeps in-frame clones and lacks some. Of some 130,000 clones listed, roughly 79% are singletons. Sequencing was done on a sample of PBMCs. Receptors were obtained from a young man in good health and CMV-seropositive. Each CDR3 is given with its conserved first and last residue. The D gene is left open where the match is weak. Clone size, where shown, is once, few, many, or a class for clones that have expanded.

J: TRBJ2-7
size: -
V: TRBV5-4
D: -
CDR3: CASSLGGRTSYEQYF
DNA: TGTGCCAGCAGCTTGGGGGGGCGGACCTCCTACGAGCAGTACTTC

J: TRBJ2-5
size: -
V: TRBV7-3
D: -
CDR3: CASSLVTGMETQYF
DNA: TGTGCCAGCAGCCTGGTAACAGGGATGGAGACCCAGTACTTC

J: TRBJ2-7
size: once
V: TRBV2
D: -
CDR3: CASRVGDSRLYEQYF
DNA: TGTGCCAGCAGAGTTGGGGACTCTCGCCTCTACGAGCAGTACTTC

J: TRBJ2-2
size: -
V: TRBV11-2
D: -
CDR3: CASSSGTKLSAGELFF
DNA: TGTGCCAGCAGCTCCGGGACAAAATTATCCGCCGGGGAGCTGTTTTTT

J: TRBJ1-2
size: -
V: TRBV4-1
D: TRBD1
CDR3: CASSQVVWDRLGGYTF
DNA: TGCGCCAGCAGCCAAGTCGTGTGGGACAGATTAGGAGGCTACACCTTC

J: TRBJ1-2
size: -
V: TRBV6-6
D: TRBD1
CDR3: CASSYDRGLNYGYTF
DNA: TGTGCCAGCAGTTACGACAGGGGGCTTAACTATGGCTACACCTTC

J: TRBJ2-1
size: -
V: TRBV18
D: TRBD2
CDR3: CASSPLAGGPGNEQFF
DNA: TGTGCCAGCTCACCGTTAGCGGGAGGGCCGGGAAATGAGCAGTTCTTC

J: TRBJ2-1
size: -
V: TRBV7-9
D: -
CDR3: CASSPRTEQFF
DNA: TGTGCCAGCAGCCCCCGGACAGAGCAGTTCTTC

J: TRBJ1-1
size: -
V: TRBV6-5
D: TRBD1
CDR3: CASSYFGTGGNTEAFF
DNA: TGTGCCAGCAGTTACTTCGGGACAGGAGGGAACACTGAAGCTTTCTTT

J: TRBJ2-7
size: many
V: TRBV30
D: TRBD2
CDR3: CAWSWGGEQYF
DNA: TGTGCCTGGAGTTGGGGGGGCGAGCAGTACTTC

J: TRBJ2-4
size: -
V: TRBV20-1
D: -
CDR3: CSASPGNIQYF
DNA: TGCAGTGCTAGTCCGGGGAACATTCAGTACTTC

J: TRBJ2-5
size: -
V: TRBV18
D: -
CDR3: CASSQAVEETQYF
DNA: TGTGCCAGCTCACAAGCCGTCGAAGAGACCCAGTACTTC

J: TRBJ1-1
size: -
V: TRBV6-5
D: TRBD1
CDR3: CASSRPGQGRTEAFF
DNA: TGTGCCAGCAGTAGACCGGGACAGGGGCGGACTGAAGCTTTCTTT

J: TRBJ2-1
size: -
V: TRBV6-4
D: -
CDR3: CASSDPPLVREQFF
DNA: TGTGCCAGCAGTGACCCTCCACTAGTTCGGGAGCAGTTCTTC

J: TRBJ2-3
size: -
V: TRBV7-3
D: -
CDR3: CASSFQGRNTQYF
DNA: TGTGCCAGCAGCTTCCAGGGTCGGAATACGCAGTATTTT

J: TRBJ2-3
size: -
V: TRBV5-5
D: TRBD2
CDR3: CASSYTGGGTDTQYF
DNA: TGTGCCAGCAGCTATACGGGGGGGGGCACAGATACGCAGTATTTT

J: TRBJ1-2
size: few
V: TRBV2
D: -
CDR3: CASRGQGTNYGYTF
DNA: TGTGCCAGCAGGGGGCAGGGAACTAACTATGGCTACACCTTC

J: TRBJ1-4
size: few
V: TRBV6-4
D: -
CDR3: CASSDHREIEKLFF
DNA: TGTGCCAGCAGTGACCACAGGGAAATTGAAAAACTGTTTTTT

J: TRBJ1-1
size: -
V: TRBV30
D: -
CDR3: CAWRDRFMNTEAFF
DNA: TGTGCCTGGAGAGACAGGTTCATGAACACTGAAGCTTTCTTT

J: TRBJ2-5
size: -
V: TRBV6-1
D: TRBD2
CDR3: CASGVVAGNQETQYF
DNA: TGTGCCAGCGGTGTGGTAGCGGGTAACCAAGAGACCCAGTACTTC

J: TRBJ1-2
size: few
V: TRBV2
D: -
CDR3: CASSHFQGSRDGYTF
DNA: TGTGCCAGCAGCCATTTCCAGGGATCCCGAGATGGCTACACCTTC

J: TRBJ1-2
size: -
V: TRBV18
D: -
CDR3: CASSDNSLYGGYTF
DNA: TGTGCCAGCTCAGACAACAGCCTCTATGGCGGCTACACCTTC

J: TRBJ1-1
size: -
V: TRBV5-1
D: -
CDR3: CASSLAGGRGTEAFF
DNA: TGCGCCAGCAGCTTGGCCGGGGGGCGGGGTACTGAAGCTTTCTTT

J: TRBJ1-2
size: few
V: TRBV9
D: TRBD1
CDR3: CASSVTGTGYPDLF
DNA: TGTGCCAGCAGCGTGACCGGGACAGGGTACCCGGACCTCTTC

J: TRBJ2-7
size: -
V: TRBV7-9
D: -
CDR3: CASSSDFIPYEQYF
DNA: TGTGCCAGCAGCTCCGACTTCATTCCCTACGAGCAGTACTTC

J: TRBJ1-1
size: -
V: TRBV5-1
D: TRBD1
CDR3: CASSLEYRQGTEAFF
DNA: TGCGCCAGCAGCTTGGAATATCGACAGGGCACTGAAGCTTTCTTT

J: TRBJ1-2
size: -
V: TRBV7-2
D: -
CDR3: CASSLEENYGYTF
DNA: TGTGCCAGCAGCCTTGAGGAAAACTATGGCTACACCTTC

J: TRBJ2-7
size: -
V: TRBV5-4
D: TRBD1
CDR3: CASSSRDRELYEQYF
DNA: TGTGCCAGCAGCTCCCGGGACAGGGAACTCTACGAGCAGTACTTC

J: TRBJ2-5
size: -
V: TRBV6-5
D: TRBD1
CDR3: CASSLGTGGTQYF
DNA: TGTGCCAGCAGCCTGGGGACAGGGGGCACCCAGTACTTC

J: TRBJ2-6
size: -
V: TRBV11-2
D: -
CDR3: CASSLVGGKTTGANVLTF
DNA: TGTGCCAGCAGCTTAGTCGGAGGGAAAACAACGGGGGCCAACGTCCTGACTTTC

J: TRBJ2-7
size: -
V: TRBV5-1
D: -
CDR3: CASRGGTNYEQYF
DNA: TGCGCCAGCAGGGGAGGTACAAACTACGAGCAGTACTTC

J: TRBJ1-2
size: -
V: TRBV9
D: -
CDR3: CASSVGQGYGYTF
DNA: TGTGCCAGCAGCGTAGGGCAGGGCTATGGCTACACCTTC

J: TRBJ1-1
size: few
V: TRBV10-1
D: -
CDR3: CASSSAGRTEAFF
DNA: TGCGCCAGCAGTTCGGCGGGTAGGACTGAAGCTTTCTTT

J: TRBJ1-1
size: -
V: TRBV11-2
D: -
CDR3: CASSLGRGEAFF
DNA: TGTGCCAGCAGCTTAGGACGAGGGGAAGCTTTCTTT

J: TRBJ1-3
size: -
V: TRBV15
D: -
CDR3: CATSRGGGSSGNTIYF
DNA: TGTGCCACCAGCAGAGGCGGGGGATCCTCTGGAAACACCATATATTTT

J: TRBJ1-1
size: -
V: TRBV6-5
D: TRBD1
CDR3: CASTGGQNTEAFF
DNA: TGTGCCAGCACAGGGGGCCAGAACACTGAAGCTTTCTTT

J: TRBJ2-2
size: -
V: TRBV2
D: TRBD1
CDR3: CASSATGGSTGELFF
DNA: TGTGCCAGCAGTGCTACAGGGGGAAGCACCGGGGAGCTGTTTTTT

J: TRBJ2-7
size: -
V: TRBV27
D: TRBD2
CDR3: CASSFGTSGGPSSYEQYF
DNA: TGTGCCAGCAGTTTCGGGACTAGCGGGGGCCCTAGCTCCTACGAGCAGTACTTC

J: TRBJ2-1
size: -
V: TRBV28
D: -
CDR3: CASSRESFYNEQFF
DNA: TGTGCCAGCAGTCGGGAGAGCTTCTACAATGAGCAGTTCTTC

J: TRBJ2-2
size: -
V: TRBV25-1
D: -
CDR3: CASRQGNTGELFF
DNA: TGTGCCAGCAGACAGGGGAACACCGGGGAGCTGTTTTTT

J: TRBJ1-2
size: -
V: TRBV6-1
D: -
CDR3: CASSVPDNSYGYTF
DNA: TGTGCCAGCAGTGTTCCTGATAACAGCTATGGCTACACCTTC

J: TRBJ2-2
size: -
V: TRBV30
D: -
CDR3: CAWTGKRRSVGELFF
DNA: TGTGCCTGGACAGGGAAAAGGCGAAGCGTCGGGGAGCTGTTTTTT

J: TRBJ2-7
size: -
V: TRBV5-1
D: -
CDR3: CASSHSGPPYEQYF
DNA: TGCGCCAGCAGCCATAGCGGACCGCCCTACGAGCAGTACTTC

J: TRBJ2-1
size: -
V: TRBV7-2
D: TRBD1
CDR3: CASSPRTGRNEQFF
DNA: TGTGCCAGCAGCCCGAGGACAGGGAGGAATGAGCAGTTCTTC

J: TRBJ2-2
size: -
V: TRBV7-3
D: TRBD2
CDR3: CASSWTSTGELFF
DNA: TGTGCCAGCAGTTGGACTAGCACCGGGGAGCTGTTTTTT

J: TRBJ1-1
size: -
V: TRBV7-2
D: -
CDR3: CASSYAQGTEAFF
DNA: TGTGCCAGCAGCTACGCTCAGGGTACTGAAGCTTTCTTT

J: TRBJ1-1
size: -
V: TRBV9
D: -
CDR3: CASSVGDGTEAFF
DNA: TGTGCCAGCAGCGTAGGAGACGGGACTGAAGCTTTCTTT

J: TRBJ1-1
size: few
V: TRBV2
D: -
CDR3: CASRRREASTEAFF
DNA: TGTGCCAGCAGAAGACGGGAGGCGTCCACTGAAGCTTTCTTT

J: TRBJ1-1
size: -
V: TRBV5-5
D: -
CDR3: CASSNRVLVTEAFF
DNA: TGTGCCAGCAGCAACAGGGTTTTGGTCACTGAAGCTTTCTTT

J: TRBJ1-2
size: once
V: TRBV5-1
D: -
CDR3: CASSMDSSYGYTF
DNA: TGCGCCAGCAGCATGGACAGCAGCTATGGCTACACCTTC

J: TRBJ2-4
size: -
V: TRBV5-1
D: -
CDR3: CASGEEWGKNIQYF
DNA: TGCGCCAGCGGGGAGGAGTGGGGGAAAAACATTCAGTACTTC

J: TRBJ2-1
size: once
V: TRBV7-7
D: -
CDR3: CASSLPGSDNEQFF
DNA: TGTGCCAGCAGCTTACCAGGGTCCGACAATGAGCAGTTCTTC

J: TRBJ2-2
size: -
V: TRBV7-9
D: TRBD1
CDR3: CASSPMTGNTGELFF
DNA: TGTGCCAGCAGCCCGATGACAGGGAATACCGGGGAGCTGTTTTTT

J: TRBJ2-7
size: -
V: TRBV25-1
D: -
CDR3: CASSPFGDIYEQYF
DNA: TGTGCCAGCAGTCCCTTTGGGGACATCTACGAGCAGTACTTC

J: TRBJ2-7
size: -
V: TRBV6-5
D: TRBD1
CDR3: CASSYRQGTYEQYF
DNA: TGTGCCAGCAGTTATAGACAGGGAACCTACGAGCAGTACTTC

J: TRBJ1-2
size: once
V: TRBV27
D: -
CDR3: CATTRSLGLSDGYTF
DNA: TGTGCCACCACCCGATCCCTGGGACTTTCGGATGGCTACACCTTC

J: TRBJ1-2
size: -
V: TRBV29-1
D: TRBD1
CDR3: CSAGTGGTYGYTF
DNA: TGCAGCGCAGGGACAGGGGGCACCTATGGCTACACCTTC

J: TRBJ2-7
size: -
V: TRBV19
D: -
CDR3: CASSISPGVSHEQYF
DNA: TGTGCCAGTAGTATAAGCCCAGGGGTCTCGCACGAGCAGTACTTC

J: TRBJ2-7
size: -
V: TRBV30
D: TRBD1
CDR3: CAWSGGTGGYEQYF
DNA: TGTGCCTGGAGTGGGGGGACAGGGGGCTACGAGCAGTACTTC